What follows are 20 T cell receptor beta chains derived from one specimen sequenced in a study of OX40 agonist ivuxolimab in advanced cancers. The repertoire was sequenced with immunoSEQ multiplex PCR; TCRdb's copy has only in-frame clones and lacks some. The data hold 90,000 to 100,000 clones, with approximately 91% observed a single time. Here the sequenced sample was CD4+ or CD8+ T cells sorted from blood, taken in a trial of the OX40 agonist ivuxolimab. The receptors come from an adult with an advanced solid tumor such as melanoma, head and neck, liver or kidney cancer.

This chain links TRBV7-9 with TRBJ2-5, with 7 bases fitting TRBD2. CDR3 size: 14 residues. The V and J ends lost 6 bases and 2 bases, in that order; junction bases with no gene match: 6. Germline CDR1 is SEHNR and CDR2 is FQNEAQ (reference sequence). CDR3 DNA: TGTGCCAGCAGTTGGGAGGGGCCTCAAGAGACCCAGTACTTC. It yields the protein CASSWEGPQETQYF.

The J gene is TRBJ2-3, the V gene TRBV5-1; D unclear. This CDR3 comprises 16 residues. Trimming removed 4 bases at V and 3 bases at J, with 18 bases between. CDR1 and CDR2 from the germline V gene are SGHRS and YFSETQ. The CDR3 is CASSPGKGAGTDTQYF. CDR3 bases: TGCGCCAGCAGCCCGGGCAAGGGCGCCGGGACAGATACGCAGTATTTT. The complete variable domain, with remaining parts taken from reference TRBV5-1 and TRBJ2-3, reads KAGVTQTPRYLIKTRGQQVTLSCSPISGHRSVSWYQQTPGQGLQFLFEYFSETQRNKGNFPGRFSGRQFSNSRSEMNVSTLELGDSALYLCASSPGKGAGTDTQYFGPGTRLTVL.

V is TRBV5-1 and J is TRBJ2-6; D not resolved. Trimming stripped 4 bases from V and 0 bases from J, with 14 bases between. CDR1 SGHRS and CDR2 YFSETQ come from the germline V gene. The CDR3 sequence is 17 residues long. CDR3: CASSLETELSGANVLTF. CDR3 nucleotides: TGCGCCAGCAGCCTAGAGACTGAACTCTCTGGGGCCAACGTCCTGACTTTC.

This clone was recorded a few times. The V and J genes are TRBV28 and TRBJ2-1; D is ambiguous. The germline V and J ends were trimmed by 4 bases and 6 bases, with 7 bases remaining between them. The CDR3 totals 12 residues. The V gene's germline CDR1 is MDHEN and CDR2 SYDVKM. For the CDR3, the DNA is TGTGCCAGCAGTTCCCAGGTCAATGAGCAGTTCTTC. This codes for CASSSQVNEQFF.

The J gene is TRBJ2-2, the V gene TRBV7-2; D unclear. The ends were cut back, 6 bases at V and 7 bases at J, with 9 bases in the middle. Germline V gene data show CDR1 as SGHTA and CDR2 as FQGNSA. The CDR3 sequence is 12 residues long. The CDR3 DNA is TGTGCCAGCAGTCGGGCTATCGGGGAGCTGTTTTTT. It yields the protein CASSRAIGELFF.

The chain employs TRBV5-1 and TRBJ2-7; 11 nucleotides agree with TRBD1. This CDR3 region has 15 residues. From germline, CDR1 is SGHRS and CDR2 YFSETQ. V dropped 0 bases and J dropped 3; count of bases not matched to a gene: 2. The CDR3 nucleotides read TGCGCCAGCAGCTTGGGTGGGACAGGGGGCTACGAGCAGTACTTC. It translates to CASSLGGTGGYEQYF.

This CDR3 is CASAIAGVSTDTQYF. CDR3 nucleotides: TGCGCCAGTGCTATAGCGGGAGTGAGCACAGATACGCAGTATTTT. The chain links TRBV5-1 to TRBJ2-3, with 9 nucleotides matching TRBD2. V shed 8 bases, J shed 0 bases, and the junction held 7 bases outside the gene matches. CDR3 length: 15 residues. Germline assignment: CDR1 SGHRS and CDR2 YFSETQ.

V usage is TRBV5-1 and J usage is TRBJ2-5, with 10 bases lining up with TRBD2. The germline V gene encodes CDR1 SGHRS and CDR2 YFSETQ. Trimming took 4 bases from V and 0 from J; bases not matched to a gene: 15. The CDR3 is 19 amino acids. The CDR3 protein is CASSHRTSGYFPYQETQYF. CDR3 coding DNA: TGCGCCAGCAGCCATAGGACTAGCGGATACTTCCCGTACCAAGAGACCCAGTACTTC. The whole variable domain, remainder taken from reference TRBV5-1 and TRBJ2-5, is KAGVTQTPRYLIKTRGQQVTLSCSPISGHRSVSWYQQTPGQGLQFLFEYFSETQRNKGNFPGRFSGRQFSNSRSEMNVSTLELGDSALYLCASSHRTSGYFPYQETQYFGPGTRLLVL.

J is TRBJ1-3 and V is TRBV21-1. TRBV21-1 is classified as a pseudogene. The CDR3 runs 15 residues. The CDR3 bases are TGTGCCAGCAGCAAAGGTCGGGTATCTGGAAACACCATATATTTT. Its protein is CASSKGRVSGNTIYF.

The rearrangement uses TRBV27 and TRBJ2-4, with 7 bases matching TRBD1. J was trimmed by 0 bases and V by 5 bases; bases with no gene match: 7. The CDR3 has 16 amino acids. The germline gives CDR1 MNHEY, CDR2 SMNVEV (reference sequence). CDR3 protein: CASSLNRGLAKNIQYF. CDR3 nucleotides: TGTGCCAGCAGTCTCAACAGGGGTCTAGCCAAAAACATTCAGTACTTC.

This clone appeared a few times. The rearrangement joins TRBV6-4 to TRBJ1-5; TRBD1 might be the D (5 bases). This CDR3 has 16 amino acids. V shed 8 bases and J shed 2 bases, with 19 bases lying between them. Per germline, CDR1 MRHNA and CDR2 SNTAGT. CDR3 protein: CASSLCRVLGNQPQHF. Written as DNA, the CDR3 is TGTGCCAGCTCCCTCTGCAGGGTCCTGGGCAATCAGCCCCAGCATTTT.

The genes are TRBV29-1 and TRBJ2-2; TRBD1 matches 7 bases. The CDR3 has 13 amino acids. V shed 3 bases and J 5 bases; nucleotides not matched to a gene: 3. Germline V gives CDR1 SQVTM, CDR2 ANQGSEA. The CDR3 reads CSVDRGFTGELFF. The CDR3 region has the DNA TGCAGCGTTGACAGGGGGTTTACCGGGGAGCTGTTTTTT.

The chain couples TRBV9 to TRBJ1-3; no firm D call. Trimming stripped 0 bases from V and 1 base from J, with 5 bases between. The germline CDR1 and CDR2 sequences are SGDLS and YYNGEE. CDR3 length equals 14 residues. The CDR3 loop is CASSVGSSGNTIYF. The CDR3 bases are TGTGCCAGCAGCGTAGGAAGTTCTGGAAACACCATATATTTT.

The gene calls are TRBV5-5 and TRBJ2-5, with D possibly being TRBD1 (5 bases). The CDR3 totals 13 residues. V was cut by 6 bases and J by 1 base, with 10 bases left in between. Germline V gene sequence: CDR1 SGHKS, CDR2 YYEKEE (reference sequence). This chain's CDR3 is CASNPTAQETQYF. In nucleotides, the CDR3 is TGTGCCAGCAACCCGACAGCCCAAGAGACCCAGTACTTC.

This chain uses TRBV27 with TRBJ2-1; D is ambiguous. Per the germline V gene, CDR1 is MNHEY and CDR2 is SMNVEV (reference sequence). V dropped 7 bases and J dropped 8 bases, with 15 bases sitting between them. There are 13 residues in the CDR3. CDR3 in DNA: TGTGCCAGCACCCGCGAAAGGGTCCATGAGCAGTTCTTC. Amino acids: CASTRERVHEQFF.

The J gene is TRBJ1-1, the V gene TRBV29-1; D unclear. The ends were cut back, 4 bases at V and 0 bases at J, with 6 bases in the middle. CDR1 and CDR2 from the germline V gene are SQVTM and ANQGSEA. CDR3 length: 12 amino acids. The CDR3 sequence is CSVGGVNTEAFF. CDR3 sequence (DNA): TGCAGCGTTGGGGGAGTGAACACTGAAGCTTTCTTT.

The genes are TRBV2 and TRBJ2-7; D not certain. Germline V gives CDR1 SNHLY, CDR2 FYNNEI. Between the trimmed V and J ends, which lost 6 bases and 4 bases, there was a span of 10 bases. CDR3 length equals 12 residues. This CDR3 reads CASSWAEYEQYV. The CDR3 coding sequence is TGTGCCAGCAGCTGGGCGGAGTACGAGCAGTACGTC.

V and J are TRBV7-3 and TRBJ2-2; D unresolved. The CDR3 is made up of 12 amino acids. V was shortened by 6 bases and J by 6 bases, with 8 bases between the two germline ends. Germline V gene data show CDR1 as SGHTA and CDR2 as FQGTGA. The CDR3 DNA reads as TGTGCCAGCAGAAGCGCCTCCGGGGAGCTGTTTTTT. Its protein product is CASRSASGELFF.

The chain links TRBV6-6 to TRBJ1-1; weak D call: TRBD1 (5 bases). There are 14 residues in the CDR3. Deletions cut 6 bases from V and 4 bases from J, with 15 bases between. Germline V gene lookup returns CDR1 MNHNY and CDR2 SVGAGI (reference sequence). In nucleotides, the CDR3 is TGTGCCAGCAGCGACCAGGGCGGGGGCACTGAAGCTTTCTTT. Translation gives CASSDQGGGTEAFF.

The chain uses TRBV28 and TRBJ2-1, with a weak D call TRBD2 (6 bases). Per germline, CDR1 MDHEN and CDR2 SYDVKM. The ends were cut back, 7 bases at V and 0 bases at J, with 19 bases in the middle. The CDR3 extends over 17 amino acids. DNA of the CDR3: TGTGCCAGCAACCCTCGGGGGTATAGGAGCTCCTACAATGAGCAGTTCTTC. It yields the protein CASNPRGYRSSYNEQFF.